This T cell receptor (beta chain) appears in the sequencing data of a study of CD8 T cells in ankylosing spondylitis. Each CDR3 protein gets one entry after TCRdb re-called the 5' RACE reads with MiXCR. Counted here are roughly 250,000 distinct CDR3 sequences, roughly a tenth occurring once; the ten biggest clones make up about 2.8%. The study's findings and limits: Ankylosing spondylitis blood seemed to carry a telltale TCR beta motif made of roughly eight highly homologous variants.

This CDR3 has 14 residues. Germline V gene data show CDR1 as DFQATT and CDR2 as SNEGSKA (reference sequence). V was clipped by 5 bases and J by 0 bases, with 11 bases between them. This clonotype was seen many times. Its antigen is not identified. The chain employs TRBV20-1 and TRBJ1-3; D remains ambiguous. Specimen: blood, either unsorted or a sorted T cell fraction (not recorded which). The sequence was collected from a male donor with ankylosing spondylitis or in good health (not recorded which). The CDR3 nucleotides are TGCAGTGCTTCCCTAGCGAGCTCTGGAAACACCATATATTTT. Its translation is CSASLASSGNTIYF.